The 20 T cell receptor beta chains below come from one sample, sequenced in a study of early T cells in non-severe SARS-CoV-2 infection. TCRdb used MiXCR to reprocess the 5' RACE reads, holding one entry per CDR3 protein. The sample has around 33,000 distinct CDR3 sequences, around 5.6% seen once; the top ten hold roughly 7.1%. Input material: whole blood. These receptors all come from an adult who was a healthcare worker with PCR-confirmed SARS-CoV-2 infection or an uninfected control (not recorded which).

This clonotype was counted many times. V gene TRBV20-1 combines with J gene TRBJ2-1; perhaps TRBD2 as D (5 bases). Per germline, CDR1 DFQATT and CDR2 SNEGSKA (reference sequence). The CDR3 has 14 amino acids. The V and J ends lost 3 bases and 7 bases respectively, with 16 bases between them. CDR3 bases: TGCAGTGCTAGTGCCGGGGTCACACATAATGAGCAGTTCTTC. Its translation is CSASAGVTHNEQFF.

This clonotype was detected ten times or more. J is TRBJ1-5 and V is TRBV12-3 or TRBV12-4; 7 bases map to TRBD1. V was clipped by 6 bases and J by 2 bases; unmatched bases: 7. The CDR3 runs to 15 residues. CDR3 sequence reads: CASSTGDGGNQPQHF. Here the CDR3 DNA reads TGTGCCAGCAGCACAGGGGACGGAGGCAATCAGCCCCAGCATTTT.

This clonotype was observed many times. The chain carries TRBV7-8 and TRBJ2-1, with 9 bases matching TRBD2. Unmatched junction bases numbered 1, after V lost 1 base and J lost 6 bases. CDR3 length: 14 residues. The germline gives CDR1 SGHVS, CDR2 FQNEAQ. The CDR3 sequence is CASSLGRGGNEQFF. Here the CDR3 DNA reads TGTGCCAGCAGCTTAGGGCGGGGGGGCAATGAGCAGTTCTTC.

This clonotype was seen many times. CDR3 protein: CASSLVVRGAGGYTF. In DNA, the CDR3 is TGTGCCAGCAGCTTAGTCGTCAGGGGGGCAGGAGGCTACACCTTC. The J gene is TRBJ1-2, the V gene TRBV7-2, with 7 bases matching TRBD1. This CDR3 is built from 15 residues. Germline CDR1 is SGHTA and CDR2 is FQGNSA. J lost 8 bases, V lost 1 base, and 10 bases had no gene match.

V gene TRBV6-6 combines with J gene TRBJ2-2; D is unclear. The V gene's germline CDR1 is MNHNY and CDR2 SVGAGI (reference sequence). Trimming took 0 bases from V and 0 from J, leaving 11 bases between them. CDR3 length: 17 residues. The CDR3 sequence is CASSYSKLSSNTGELFF. CDR3 nucleotide sequence: TGTGCCAGCAGTTACTCGAAGTTGAGTTCGAACACCGGGGAGCTGTTTTTT.

The V and J genes are TRBV11-2 and TRBJ1-2; D remains unclear. V dropped 5 bases and J dropped 6 bases, with 19 bases sitting between them. CDR3 length equals 15 residues. The V gene's germline CDR1 is SGHAT and CDR2 FQNNGV. CDR3 sequence (DNA): TGTGCCAGCAGCCCACGTGGGTCCGGGCTGGATGGCTACACCTTC. Translation: CASSPRGSGLDGYTF.

This chain links TRBV6-2 or TRBV6-3 with TRBJ2-3; tentatively, D is TRBD2 (5 bases). CDR3 length equals 11 residues. V was cut by 6 bases and J by 9 bases, with 10 bases left in between. CDR1 is MNHEY and CDR2 is SVGEGT in the germline V gene. The CDR3 sequence: CASSETGTQYF. The CDR3 coding sequence is TGTGCCAGCAGCGAGACGGGGACGCAGTATTTT.

J is TRBJ1-1 and V is TRBV2; 7 bases match TRBD1. Losses at the gene ends were 5 bases for V and 2 bases for J; bases not matched to a gene: 8. Germline lookup yields CDR1 SNHLY and CDR2 FYNNEI. This CDR3 is built from 15 residues. For the CDR3, the DNA is TGTGCCAGCAGTCCTGCTGGACAGGCTAACACTGAAGCTTTCTTT. Its translation is CASSPAGQANTEAFF.

The table lists this clonotype with many counts. The rearrangement joins TRBV27 to TRBJ2-3; D not certain. Germline CDR1 MNHEY, CDR2 SMNVEV (reference sequence). The CDR3 is 13 amino acids. V lost 5 bases, J lost 3 bases, and 9 bases lay in between. The CDR3 here is CASSRPKTDTQYF. The CDR3 region has the DNA TGTGCCAGCAGTCGACCTAAGACAGATACGCAGTATTTT.

This clonotype was seen at least ten times. The genes are TRBV11-1 and TRBJ2-3, with TRBD2 matching over 10 bases. V shed 5 bases and J 3 bases; nucleotides not matched to a gene: 8. Germline values: CDR1 SGHAT, CDR2 FQDESV (reference sequence). The CDR3 extends over 16 amino acids. Here the CDR3 DNA reads TGTGCCAGCAGCCGAGCTAGCGGGGGCCAGACAGATACGCAGTATTTT. This translates into CASSRASGGQTDTQYF. Supplemented by reference TRBV11-1 and TRBJ2-3, the full variable domain reads EAEVAQSPRYKITEKSQAVAFWCDPISGHATLYWYRQILGQGPELLVQFQDESVVDDSQLPKDRFSAERLKGVDSTLKIQPAELGDSAMYLCASSRASGGQTDTQYFGPGTRLTVL.

V usage is TRBV6-5 and J usage is TRBJ2-7; 9 bases line up with TRBD2. CDR1 is MNHEY, CDR2 SVGAGI, per germline. The CDR3 runs 14 residues. V shed 4 bases and J 6 bases; nucleotides not matched to a gene: 7. CDR3 residues: CASSSTSGPLEQYF. The DNA for the CDR3 is TGTGCCAGCAGTTCGACTAGCGGCCCCCTCGAGCAGTACTTC.

This clonotype was counted at least ten times. This chain connects TRBV25-1 to TRBJ2-3; 9 positions agree with TRBD2. CDR3 length equals 17 residues. Germline CDR1 and CDR2: MGHDK and SYGVNS. V lost 6 bases and J lost 0; bases outside the gene matches: 10. CDR3 sequence (DNA): TGTGCCAGCAGCGCCAGCGGGGGGCCTCCTAGCACAGATACGCAGTATTTT. This sequence encodes CASSASGGPPSTDTQYF. Combining the CDR3 with reference TRBV25-1 and TRBJ2-3 gives the whole variable domain EADIYQTPRYLVIGTGKKITLECSQTMGHDKMYWYQQDPGMELHLIHYSYGVNSTEKGDLSSESTVSRIRTEHFPLTLESARPSHTSQYLCASSASGGPPSTDTQYFGPGTRLTVL.

Ten or more counts support this clonotype. V and J are TRBV28 and TRBJ1-2; D gene unclear. The CDR3 spans 12 residues. The germline gives CDR1 MDHEN, CDR2 SYDVKM. Trimming stripped 4 bases from V and 2 bases from J, with 5 bases between. The CDR3 loop is CASSSGNYGYTF. The CDR3 DNA reads TGTGCCAGCAGTTCCGGGAACTATGGCTACACCTTC.

This clonotype has at least ten counts. The chain combines TRBV20-1 with TRBJ1-1; TRBD1 aligns across 9 bases. CDR1 and CDR2 (germline): DFQATT, SNEGSKA (reference sequence). Unmatched junction bases numbered 3, after V lost 6 bases and J lost 1 base. The CDR3 is 13 amino acids. CDR3 DNA: TGCAGTGCGCCGGACAGGGGGAACACTGAAGCTTTCTTT. The encoded protein is CSAPDRGNTEAFF.

This clonotype was seen a handful of times. The V gene is TRBV30, the J gene TRBJ1-1; D is ambiguous. Trimming stripped 1 base from V and 4 bases from J, with 7 bases between. This CDR3 spans 12 amino acids. Germline V gene lookup returns CDR1 GTSNPN and CDR2 SVGIG (reference sequence). The CDR3 region is CAWSGGPTEAFF. Here the CDR3 DNA reads TGTGCCTGGAGTGGTGGGCCCACTGAAGCTTTCTTT. Full variable domain (outside the CDR3, taken from reference TRBV30 and TRBJ1-1): SQTIHQWPATLVQPVGSPLSLECTVEGTSNPNLYWYRQAAGRGLQLLFYSVGIGQISSEVPQNLSASRPQDRQFILSSKKLLLSDSGFYLCAWSGGPTEAFFGQGTRLTVV.

This clonotype was seen many times. The gene calls are TRBV10-3 and TRBJ1-1; no firm D call. The CDR3 is made up of 12 amino acids. Germline V lookup: CDR1 ENHRY, CDR2 SYGVKD. The germline V and J ends were trimmed by 4 bases and 1 base, with 4 bases remaining between them. DNA of the CDR3: TGTGCCATCAGTGTTGGGAACACTGAAGCTTTCTTT. It yields the protein CAISVGNTEAFF.

There are many counts of this clonotype. The chain employs TRBV7-2 and TRBJ2-7; 11 bases are shared with TRBD2. The V segment lost 1 base and the J segment 3 bases; nucleotides outside the gene matches: 2. The germline V gene encodes CDR1 SGHTA and CDR2 FQGNSA. CDR3 length: 15 residues. This chain's CDR3 is CASSLGSGGGYEQYF. The CDR3 DNA is TGTGCCAGCAGCTTAGGTAGCGGGGGGGGCTACGAGCAGTACTTC.

A few counts support this clonotype. The chain links TRBV7-2 to TRBJ2-7, with a possible D match to TRBD1 (6 bases). Trimming took off 5 bases at V and 1 base at J, with 6 bases between the two ends. The CDR3 loop spans 12 amino acids. Germline V gene lookup returns CDR1 SGHTA and CDR2 FQGNSA. CDR3 loop: CASSRGSYEQYF. The CDR3, as DNA: TGTGCCAGCAGCAGGGGGTCCTACGAGCAGTACTTC.

J is TRBJ2-7 and V is TRBV20-1, with 8 bases lining up with TRBD1. The CDR3 spans 15 residues. Losses at the gene ends were 5 bases for V and 0 bases for J; bases not matched to a gene: 9. Germline V gene data show CDR1 as DFQATT and CDR2 as SNEGSKA (reference sequence). The CDR3 DNA is TGCAGTGCTCCTTACCGGGACAGGAGCTCCTACGAGCAGTACTTC. Translating it yields CSAPYRDRSSYEQYF.

This clonotype was seen a handful of times. The chain couples TRBV5-1 to TRBJ2-5, with 9 bases that match TRBD2. V lost 0 bases and J lost 5; bases outside the gene matches: 5. Per the germline V gene, CDR1 is SGHRS and CDR2 is YFSETQ. The CDR3 is made up of 15 amino acids. Here the CDR3 DNA reads TGCGCCAGCAGCTTGGAGCGGGGGGCCGGGGAGACCCAGTACTTC. Amino acid sequence: CASSLERGAGETQYF.